This T cell receptor (beta chain) was sequenced for a study of technical replicates of blood from several donors. Here immunoSEQ multiplex PCR was the method, and the copy in TCRdb shows in-frame clones only, minus some. The top ten hold 0.39% of the sample, which has tens of thousands of clones, approximately 94% seen once. The CDR3 has 14 amino acids. V gave up 6 bases and J gave up 0 bases, with 12 bases separating them. Germline V lookup: CDR1 KGHSH, CDR2 LQKENI. This receptor was identified in a human donor in good health. The rearrangement uses TRBV18 and TRBJ2-7, with D maybe TRBD1 (6 bases). The sample comprised T cells isolated from PBMCs. The DNA of the CDR3 is TGTGCCAGCTCGTATACAGGGAGCTCCTACGAGCAGTACTTC. Translating it yields CASSYTGSSYEQYF.